Listed here is a single T cell receptor beta chain. Sequencing used immunoSEQ multiplex PCR; TCRdb keeps in-frame clones, though not all of them. The sample yields roughly 150,000 clones, 90% seen once. These data belong to a study of T cell responses to AZD1222 COVID-19 vaccine. Germline V CDR1 and CDR2: SEHNR, FQNEAQ (reference sequence). Trimming took 0 bases from V and 4 from J; bases not matched to a gene: 7. The CDR3 spans 17 residues. This TCR was recovered from an adult in good health. The gene calls are TRBV7-9 and TRBJ2-1, with 9 bases aligning to TRBD2. The material was peripheral blood, obtained on day 0 of AZD1222 vaccination. CDR3 DNA sequence: TGTGCCAGCAGCTTAGCACCTGCGGGAGGGAGGTACAATGAGCAGTTCTTC. Encoded protein: CASSLAPAGGRYNEQFF. The whole variable domain, remainder taken from reference TRBV7-9 and TRBJ2-1, is DTGVSQNPRHKITKRGQNVTFRCDPISEHNRLYWYRQTLGQGPEFLTYFQNEAQLEKSRLLSDRFSAERPKGSFSTLEIQRTEQGDSAMYLCASSLAPAGGRYNEQFFGPGTRLTVL.